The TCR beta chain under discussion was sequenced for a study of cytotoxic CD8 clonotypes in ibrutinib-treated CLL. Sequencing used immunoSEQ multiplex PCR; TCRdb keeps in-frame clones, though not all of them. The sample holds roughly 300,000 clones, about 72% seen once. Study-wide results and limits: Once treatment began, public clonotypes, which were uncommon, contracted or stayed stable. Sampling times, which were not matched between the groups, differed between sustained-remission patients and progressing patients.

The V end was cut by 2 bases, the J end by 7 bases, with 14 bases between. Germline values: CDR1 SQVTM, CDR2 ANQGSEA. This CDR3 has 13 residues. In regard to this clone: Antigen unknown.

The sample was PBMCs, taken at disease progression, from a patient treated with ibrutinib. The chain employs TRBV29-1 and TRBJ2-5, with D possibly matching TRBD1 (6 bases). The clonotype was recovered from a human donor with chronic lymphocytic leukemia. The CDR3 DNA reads TGCAGCGTTGAATTCTACAGGGACGGGACCCAGTACTTC. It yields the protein CSVEFYRDGTQYF.